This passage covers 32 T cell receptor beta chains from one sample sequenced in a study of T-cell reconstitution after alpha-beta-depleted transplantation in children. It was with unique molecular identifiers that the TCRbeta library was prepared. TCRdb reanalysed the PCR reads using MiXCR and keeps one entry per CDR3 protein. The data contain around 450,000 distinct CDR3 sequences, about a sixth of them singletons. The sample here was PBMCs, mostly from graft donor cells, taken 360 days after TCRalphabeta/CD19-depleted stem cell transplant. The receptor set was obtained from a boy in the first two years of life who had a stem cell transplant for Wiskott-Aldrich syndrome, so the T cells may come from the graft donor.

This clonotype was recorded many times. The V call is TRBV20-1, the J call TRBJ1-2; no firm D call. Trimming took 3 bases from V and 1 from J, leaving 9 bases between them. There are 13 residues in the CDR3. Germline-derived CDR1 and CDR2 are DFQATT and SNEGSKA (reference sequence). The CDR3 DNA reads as TGCAGTGCTAGGACGTCGAGTAACTATGGCTACACCTTC. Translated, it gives CSARTSSNYGYTF.

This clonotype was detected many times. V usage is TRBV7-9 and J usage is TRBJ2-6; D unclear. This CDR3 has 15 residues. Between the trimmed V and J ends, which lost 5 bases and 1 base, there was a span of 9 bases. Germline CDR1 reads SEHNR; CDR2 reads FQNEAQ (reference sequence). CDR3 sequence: CASSLPGSGANVLTF. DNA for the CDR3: TGTGCCAGCAGCCTCCCCGGTTCTGGGGCCAACGTCCTGACTTTC.

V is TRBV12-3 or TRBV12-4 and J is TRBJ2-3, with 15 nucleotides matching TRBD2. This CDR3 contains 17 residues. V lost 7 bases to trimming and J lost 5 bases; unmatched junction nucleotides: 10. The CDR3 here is CASTGTSGRLNGDTQYF. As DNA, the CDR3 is TGTGCCAGCACCGGGACTAGCGGGAGGTTGAATGGAGATACGCAGTATTTT.

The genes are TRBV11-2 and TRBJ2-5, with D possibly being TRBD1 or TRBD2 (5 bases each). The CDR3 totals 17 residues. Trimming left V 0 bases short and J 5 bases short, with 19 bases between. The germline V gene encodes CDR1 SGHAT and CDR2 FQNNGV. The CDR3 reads CASSLERGDIWRETQYF. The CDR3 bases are TGTGCCAGCAGCTTAGAAAGGGGTGATATATGGAGGGAGACCCAGTACTTC.

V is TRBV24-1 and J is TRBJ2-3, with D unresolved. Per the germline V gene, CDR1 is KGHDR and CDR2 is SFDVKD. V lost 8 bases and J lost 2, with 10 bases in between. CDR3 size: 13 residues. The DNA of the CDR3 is TGTGCCACCAAACAGAGACACACAGATACGCAGTATTTT. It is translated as CATKQRHTDTQYF.

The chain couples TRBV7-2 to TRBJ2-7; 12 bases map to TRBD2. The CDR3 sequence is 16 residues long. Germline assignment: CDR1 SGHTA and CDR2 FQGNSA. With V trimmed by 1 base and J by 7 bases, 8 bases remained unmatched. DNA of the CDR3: TGTGCCAGCAGCTTAGAGCGACTAGCGGGAGTTGGAGAGCAGTACTTC. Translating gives CASSLERLAGVGEQYF.

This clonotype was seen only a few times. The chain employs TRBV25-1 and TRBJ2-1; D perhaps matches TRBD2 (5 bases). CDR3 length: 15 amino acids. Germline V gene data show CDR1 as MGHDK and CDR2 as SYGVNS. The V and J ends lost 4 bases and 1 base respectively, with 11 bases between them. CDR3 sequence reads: CASSVGLLSYNEQFF. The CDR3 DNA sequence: TGTGCCAGCAGTGTCGGACTTTTGTCCTACAATGAGCAGTTCTTC.

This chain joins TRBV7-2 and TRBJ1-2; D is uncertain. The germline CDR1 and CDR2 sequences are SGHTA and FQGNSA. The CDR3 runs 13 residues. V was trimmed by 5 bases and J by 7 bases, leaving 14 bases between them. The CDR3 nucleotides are TGTGCCAGCAGCCCCTCAAGGAACGGTGGCTACACCTTC. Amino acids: CASSPSRNGGYTF.

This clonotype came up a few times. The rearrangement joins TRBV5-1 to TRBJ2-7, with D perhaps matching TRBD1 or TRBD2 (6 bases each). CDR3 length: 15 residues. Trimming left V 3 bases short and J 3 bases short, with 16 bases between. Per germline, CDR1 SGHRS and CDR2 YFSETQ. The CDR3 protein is CASSSLRGELYEQYF. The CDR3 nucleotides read TGCGCCAGCAGCTCGTTAAGGGGGGAGCTCTACGAGCAGTACTTC.

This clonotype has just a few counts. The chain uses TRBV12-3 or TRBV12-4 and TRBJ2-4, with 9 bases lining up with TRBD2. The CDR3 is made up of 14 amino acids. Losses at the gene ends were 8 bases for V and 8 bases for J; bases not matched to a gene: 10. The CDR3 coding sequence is TGTGCCAGCGCCCGGCTAGCGGGAACGTACATTCAGTACTTC. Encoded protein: CASARLAGTYIQYF.

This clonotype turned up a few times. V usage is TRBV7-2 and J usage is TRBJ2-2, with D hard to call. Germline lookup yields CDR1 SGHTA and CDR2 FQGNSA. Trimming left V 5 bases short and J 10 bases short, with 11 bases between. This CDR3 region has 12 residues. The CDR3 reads CASSLGPLELFF. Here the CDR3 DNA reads TGTGCCAGCAGCCTTGGACCACTGGAGCTGTTTTTT.

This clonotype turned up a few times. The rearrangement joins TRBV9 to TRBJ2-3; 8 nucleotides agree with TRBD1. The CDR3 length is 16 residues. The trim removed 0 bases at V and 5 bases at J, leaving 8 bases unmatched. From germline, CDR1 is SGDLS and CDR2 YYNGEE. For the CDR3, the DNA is TGTGCCAGCAGCGTAGGGACTTCAACAGGGGGAGATACGCAGTATTTT. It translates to CASSVGTSTGGDTQYF.

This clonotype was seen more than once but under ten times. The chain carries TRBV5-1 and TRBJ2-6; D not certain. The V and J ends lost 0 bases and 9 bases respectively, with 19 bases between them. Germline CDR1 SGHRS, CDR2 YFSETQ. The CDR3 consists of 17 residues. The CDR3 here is CASSLERFLLKGNVLTF. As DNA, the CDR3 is TGCGCCAGCAGCTTGGAACGTTTCCTCTTGAAAGGCAACGTCCTGACTTTC.

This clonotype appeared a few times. Here the CDR3 reads CASSLPDRGQGKTQYF. CDR3 sequence (DNA): TGTGCCAGCAGCTTGCCGGACAGGGGGCAGGGAAAGACCCAGTACTTC. The chain uses TRBV11-2 and TRBJ2-5, with 11 bases aligning to TRBD1. CDR3 size: 16 residues. Germline-derived CDR1 and CDR2 are SGHAT and FQNNGV. V was pared by 3 bases and J by 6 bases, with 9 bases of the junction left unmatched.

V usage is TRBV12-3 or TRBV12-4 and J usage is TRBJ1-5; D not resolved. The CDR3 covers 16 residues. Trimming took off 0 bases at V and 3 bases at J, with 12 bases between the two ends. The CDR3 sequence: CASSLALGGNNQPQHF. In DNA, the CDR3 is TGTGCCAGCAGTTTAGCCCTGGGTGGAAACAATCAGCCCCAGCATTTT.

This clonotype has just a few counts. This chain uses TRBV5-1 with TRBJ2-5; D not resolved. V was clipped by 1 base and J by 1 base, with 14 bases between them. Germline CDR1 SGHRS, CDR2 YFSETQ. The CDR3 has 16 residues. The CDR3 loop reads CASSLSGVVLQETQYF. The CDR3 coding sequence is TGCGCCAGCAGCTTGTCGGGCGTGGTACTCCAAGAGACCCAGTACTTC.

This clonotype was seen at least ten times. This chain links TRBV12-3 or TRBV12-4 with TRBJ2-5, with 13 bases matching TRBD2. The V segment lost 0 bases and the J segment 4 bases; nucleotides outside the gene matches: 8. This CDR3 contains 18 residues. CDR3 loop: CASSLAQWTSGSGETQYF. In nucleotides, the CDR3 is TGTGCCAGCAGTTTAGCGCAATGGACTAGCGGGAGTGGAGAGACCCAGTACTTC.

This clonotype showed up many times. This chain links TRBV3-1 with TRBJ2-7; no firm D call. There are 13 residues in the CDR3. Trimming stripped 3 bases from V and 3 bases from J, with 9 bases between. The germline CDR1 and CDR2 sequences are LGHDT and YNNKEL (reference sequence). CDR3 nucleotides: TGTGCCAGCAGCCATGCGGTGGGCTACGAGCAGTACTTC. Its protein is CASSHAVGYEQYF.

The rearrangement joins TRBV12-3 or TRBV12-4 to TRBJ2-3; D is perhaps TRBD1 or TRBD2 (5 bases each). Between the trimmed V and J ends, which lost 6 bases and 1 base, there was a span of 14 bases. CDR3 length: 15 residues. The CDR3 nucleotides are TGTGCCAGCAGCCCGGGACCCGGACGCACAGATACGCAGTATTTT. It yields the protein CASSPGPGRTDTQYF.

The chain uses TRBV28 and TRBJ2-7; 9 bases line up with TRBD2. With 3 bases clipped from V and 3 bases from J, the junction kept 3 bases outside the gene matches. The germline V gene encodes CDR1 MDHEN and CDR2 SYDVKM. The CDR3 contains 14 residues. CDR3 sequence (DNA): TGTGCCAGCAGTTTGGCTAGCGGGGTCTACGAGCAGTACTTC. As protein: CASSLASGVYEQYF.

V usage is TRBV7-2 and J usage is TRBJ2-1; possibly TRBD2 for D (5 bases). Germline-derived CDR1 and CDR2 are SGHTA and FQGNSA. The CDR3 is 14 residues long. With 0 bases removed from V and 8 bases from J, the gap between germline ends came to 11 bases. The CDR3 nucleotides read TGTGCCAGCAGCTTAGCGAGGGTTCTGGATGAGCAGTTCTTC. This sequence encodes CASSLARVLDEQFF.

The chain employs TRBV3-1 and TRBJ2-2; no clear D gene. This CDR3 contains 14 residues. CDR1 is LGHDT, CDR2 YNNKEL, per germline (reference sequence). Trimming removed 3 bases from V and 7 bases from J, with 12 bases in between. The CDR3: CASSHFPVYGELFF. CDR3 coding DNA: TGTGCCAGCAGCCACTTCCCCGTCTACGGGGAGCTGTTTTTT.

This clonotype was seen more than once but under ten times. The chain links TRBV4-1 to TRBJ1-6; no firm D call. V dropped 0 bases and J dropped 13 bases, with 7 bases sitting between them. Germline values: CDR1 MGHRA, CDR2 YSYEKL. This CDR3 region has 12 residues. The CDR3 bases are TGCGCCAGCAGCCAAGAGAGGACTCCCCTCCACTTT. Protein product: CASSQERTPLHF.

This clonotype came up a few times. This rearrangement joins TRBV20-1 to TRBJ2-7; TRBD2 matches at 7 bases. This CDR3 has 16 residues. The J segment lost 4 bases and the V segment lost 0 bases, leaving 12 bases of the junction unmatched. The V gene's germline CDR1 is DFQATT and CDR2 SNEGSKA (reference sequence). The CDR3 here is CSARDQGASGDYEQYF. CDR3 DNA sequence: TGCAGTGCTAGAGATCAAGGGGCTAGCGGAGATTACGAGCAGTACTTC.

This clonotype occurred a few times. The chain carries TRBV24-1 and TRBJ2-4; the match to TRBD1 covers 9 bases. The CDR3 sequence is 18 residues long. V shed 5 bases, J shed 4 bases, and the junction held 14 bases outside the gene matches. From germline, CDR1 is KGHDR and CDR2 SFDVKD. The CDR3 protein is CATSATTPGQGTKNIQYF. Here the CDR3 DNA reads TGTGCCACCAGTGCCACCACCCCGGGACAGGGTACAAAAAACATTCAGTACTTC.

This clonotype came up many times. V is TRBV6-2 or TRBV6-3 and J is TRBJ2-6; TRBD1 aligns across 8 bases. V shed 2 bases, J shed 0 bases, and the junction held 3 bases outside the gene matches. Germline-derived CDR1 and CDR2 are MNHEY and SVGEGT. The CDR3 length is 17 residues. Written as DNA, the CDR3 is TGTGCCAGCAGTTACGCCAGGGGGCCCTCTGGGGCCAACGTCCTGACTTTC. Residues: CASSYARGPSGANVLTF.

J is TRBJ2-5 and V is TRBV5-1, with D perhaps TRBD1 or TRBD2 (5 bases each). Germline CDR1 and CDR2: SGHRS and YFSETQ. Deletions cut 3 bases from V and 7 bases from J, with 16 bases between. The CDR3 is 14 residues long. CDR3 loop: CASSSGTPEGTQYF. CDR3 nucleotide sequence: TGCGCCAGCAGCTCCGGGACCCCCGAAGGGACCCAGTACTTC.

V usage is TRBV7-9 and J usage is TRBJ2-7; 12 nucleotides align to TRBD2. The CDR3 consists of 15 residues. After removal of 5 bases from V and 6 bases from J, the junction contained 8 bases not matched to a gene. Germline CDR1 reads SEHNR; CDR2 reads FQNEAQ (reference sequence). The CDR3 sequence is CASSRLAGVSGEQYF. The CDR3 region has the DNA TGTGCCAGCAGCCGACTAGCGGGGGTTAGTGGCGAGCAGTACTTC.

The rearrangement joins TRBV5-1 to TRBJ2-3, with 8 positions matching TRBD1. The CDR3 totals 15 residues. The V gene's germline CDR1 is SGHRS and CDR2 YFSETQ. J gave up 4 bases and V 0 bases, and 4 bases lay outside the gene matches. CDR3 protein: CASSLEDRVADTQYF. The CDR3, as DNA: TGCGCCAGCAGCTTGGAGGACAGGGTTGCAGATACGCAGTATTTT.

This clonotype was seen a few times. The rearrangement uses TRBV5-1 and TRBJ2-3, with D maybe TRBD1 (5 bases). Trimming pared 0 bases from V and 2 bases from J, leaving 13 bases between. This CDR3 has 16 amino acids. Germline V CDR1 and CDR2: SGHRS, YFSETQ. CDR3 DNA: TGCGCCAGCAGCTTGGCCGTGGGGCCCGTCACAGATACGCAGTATTTT. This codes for CASSLAVGPVTDTQYF.

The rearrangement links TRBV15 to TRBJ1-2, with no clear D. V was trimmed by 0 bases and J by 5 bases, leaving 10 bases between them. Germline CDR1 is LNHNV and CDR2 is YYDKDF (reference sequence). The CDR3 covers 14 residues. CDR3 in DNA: TGTGCCACCAGCAGAGAAAAAAGGGCGTATGGCTACACCTTC. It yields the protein CATSREKRAYGYTF.

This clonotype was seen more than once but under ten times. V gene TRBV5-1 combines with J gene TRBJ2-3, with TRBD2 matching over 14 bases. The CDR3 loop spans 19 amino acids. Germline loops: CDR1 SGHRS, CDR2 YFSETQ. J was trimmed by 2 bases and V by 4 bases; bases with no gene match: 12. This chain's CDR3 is CASSPPTSGGGILTDTQYF. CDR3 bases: TGCGCCAGCAGCCCACCGACTAGCGGGGGGGGTATACTCACAGATACGCAGTATTTT.